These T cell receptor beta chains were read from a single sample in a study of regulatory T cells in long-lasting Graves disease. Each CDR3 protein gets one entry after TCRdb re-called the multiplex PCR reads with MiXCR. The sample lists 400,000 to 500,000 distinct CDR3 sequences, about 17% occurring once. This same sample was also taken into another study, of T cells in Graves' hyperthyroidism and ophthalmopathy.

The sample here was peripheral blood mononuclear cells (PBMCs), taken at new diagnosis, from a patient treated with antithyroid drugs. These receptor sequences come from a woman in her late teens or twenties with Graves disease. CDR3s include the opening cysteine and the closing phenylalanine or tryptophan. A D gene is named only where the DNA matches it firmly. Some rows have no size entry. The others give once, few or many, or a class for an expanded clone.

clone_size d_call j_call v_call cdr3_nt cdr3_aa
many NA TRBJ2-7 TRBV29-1 TGCAGCGTTGTAACCACATACGAGCAGTACTTC CSVVTTYEQYF
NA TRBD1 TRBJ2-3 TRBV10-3 TGTGCCATCAGTGAGTCCCGGGGACAGGGGGCTACAGATACGCAGTATTTT CAISESRGQGATDTQYF
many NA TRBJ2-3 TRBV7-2 TGTGCCAGCAGCTTATCGCTAGGCGGGACCGATACGCAGTATTTT CASSLSLGGTDTQYF
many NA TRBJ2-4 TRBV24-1 TGTGCCACCAGTGGGTCACAGGTCGGAGGCAAAAACATTCAGTACTTC CATSGSQVGGKNIQYF
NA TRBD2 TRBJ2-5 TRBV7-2 TGTGCCAGCAGCAACGGACTAGCGGGGGAGACCCAGTACTTC CASSNGLAGETQYF
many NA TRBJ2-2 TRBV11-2 TGTGCCAGCAGCCCGGACGGGCGGGCTTTCCTTTCCAAGAACACCGGGGAGCTGTTTTTT CASSPDGRAFLSKNTGELFF
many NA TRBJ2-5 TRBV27 TGTGCCAGCAGAGAAACGGAGCAAGAGACCCAGTACTTC CASRETEQETQYF
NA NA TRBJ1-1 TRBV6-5 TGTGCCAGCAGTTACTCCTATCACACTGAAGCTTTCTTT CASSYSYHTEAFF
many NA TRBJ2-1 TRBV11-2 TGTGCCAGCAGCTTAGATCACAGGGACCGAAATGAGCAGTTCTTC CASSLDHRDRNEQFF
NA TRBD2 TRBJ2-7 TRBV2 TGTGCCAGCAGCTCCGGGACTAGCGGGATATCCGAGCAGTACTTC CASSSGTSGISEQYF
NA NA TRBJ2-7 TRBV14 TGTGCCAGCAGCCACCAACATAACTACGAGCAGTACTTC CASSHQHNYEQYF
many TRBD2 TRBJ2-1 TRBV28 TGTGCCAGCAGTTTGCGCCCTACTAGCGTTGAGCAGTTCTTC CASSLRPTSVEQFF
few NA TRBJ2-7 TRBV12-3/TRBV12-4 TGTGCCAGCAGTCGGCTCCGGGACCGAAACTACGAGCAGTACTTC CASSRLRDRNYEQYF
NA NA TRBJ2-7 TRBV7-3 TGTGCCAGCAGCTCAGGGTCGAGATTGTACTTC CASSSGSRLYF
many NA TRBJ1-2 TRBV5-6 TGTGCCAGCAGCCTTGGACTCGACTATGGCTACACCTTC CASSLGLDYGYTF
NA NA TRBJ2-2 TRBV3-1 TGTGCCAGCAGCCAACTAGGGGGTAACACCGGGGAGCTGTTTTTT CASSQLGGNTGELFF
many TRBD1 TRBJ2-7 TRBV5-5 TGTGCCAGCAGCGGCGGGGCGACAGGGGGTAACGAGCAGTACTTC CASSGGATGGNEQYF
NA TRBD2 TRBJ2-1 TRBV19 TGTGCCAGCAAACTAGCGGGAGGGGGAGATGAGCAGTTCTTC CASKLAGGGDEQFF
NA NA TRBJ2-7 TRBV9 TGTGCCAGCAGCGTAGCACCGGACAGTTCCTACGAGCAGTACTTC CASSVAPDSSYEQYF
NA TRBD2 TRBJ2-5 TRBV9 TGTGCCAGCAGTGGGGCTAGCGGGAGATCAGGGGAGACCCAGTACTTC CASSGASGRSGETQYF
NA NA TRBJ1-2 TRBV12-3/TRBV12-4 TGTGCCAGCAGCCCCCAGGAATTTTCTGGCTACACCTTC CASSPQEFSGYTF
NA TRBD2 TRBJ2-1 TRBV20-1 TGCAGTGCTATTAGCGGGAGACGGGTGAATGAGCAGTTCTTC CSAISGRRVNEQFF
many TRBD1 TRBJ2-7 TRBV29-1 TGCAGCACCCGGGACAGTTACGAGCAGTACTTC CSTRDSYEQYF
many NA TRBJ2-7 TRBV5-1 TGCGCCAGCAGCTTCGGTCAGGATATCTACGAGCAGTACTTC CASSFGQDIYEQYF
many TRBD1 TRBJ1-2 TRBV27 TGTGCCAGCAGTCCCCGGACAGGGGATAACTATGGCTACACCTTC CASSPRTGDNYGYTF
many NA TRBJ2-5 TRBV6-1 TGTGCCAGCAGGGGGGAGCGGATATACCAAGAGACCCAGTACTTC CASRGERIYQETQYF
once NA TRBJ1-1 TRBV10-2 TGCGCCAGCAGTGACCCCGGGGGGGGTACTGAAGCTTTCTTT CASSDPGGGTEAFF
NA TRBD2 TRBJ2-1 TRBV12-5 TGTGCTAGTGGTTCCCCCCCCCAGCGGGAGTACAATGAGCAGTTCTTC CASGSPPQREYNEQFF
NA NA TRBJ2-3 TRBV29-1 TGCAGCGTTGACAAACCCGACCAAGATAACACAGATACGCAGTATTTT CSVDKPDQDNTDTQYF
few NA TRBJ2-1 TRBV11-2 TGTGCCAGCAGGCCAATTAGAGTTTCTAGCGAAACCTACAATGAGCAGTTCTTC CASRPIRVSSETYNEQFF
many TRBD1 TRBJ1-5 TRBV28 TGTGCCAGCAGTCCCACCGGGACAGGGGATGATCAGCCCCAGCATTTT CASSPTGTGDDQPQHF
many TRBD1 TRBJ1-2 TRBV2 TGTGCCAGCAGTGAGGACAGGGGGGGCTACACCTTC CASSEDRGGYTF
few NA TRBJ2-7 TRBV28 TGTGCCAGCACATCACCGGATGAGCAGTACTTC CASTSPDEQYF
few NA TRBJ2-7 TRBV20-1 TGCAGTGATGGCGGAGGAGCCTACGAGCAGTACTTC CSDGGGAYEQYF
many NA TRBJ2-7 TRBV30 TGTGCCTGGAGTGTACTACAGGGATACGAGCAGTACTTC CAWSVLQGYEQYF
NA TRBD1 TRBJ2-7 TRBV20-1 TGCAGTGCTAGACGACAGGGGTTGTTTTCGGCTTTATACTACGAGCAGTACTTC CSARRQGLFSALYYEQYF
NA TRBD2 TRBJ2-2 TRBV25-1 TGTGCCAGCAGAGTAGCGGGAGCTATCGCCGGGGAGCTGTTTTTT CASRVAGAIAGELFF
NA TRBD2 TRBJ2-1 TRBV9 TGTGCCAGCAGCAACGGACTAGCGGGAGTGGGCAATGAGCAGTTCTTC CASSNGLAGVGNEQFF
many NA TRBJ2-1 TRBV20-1 TGCAGTGCTAGTACCTACTCCTACAATGAGCAGTTCTTC CSASTYSYNEQFF
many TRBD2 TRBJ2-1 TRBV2 TGTGCCAGCAATCGGGATAGCGGGAGTTTACGAGAGCAGTTCTTC CASNRDSGSLREQFF
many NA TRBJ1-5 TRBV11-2 TGTGCCAGCAGCTTAGATCGGTGGAATCAGCCCCAGCATTTT CASSLDRWNQPQHF